This T cell receptor (beta chain) comes out of a study of long-term antiretroviral therapy in people with HIV. Trimming cost V 6 bases and J 6 bases, with 9 bases left between them. The CDR3 contains 11 residues. Looked up from germline, CDR1 is MDHEN and CDR2 is SYDVKM. Investigators performed immunoSEQ version v3.0 at survey level. Repertoires were generated with immunoSEQ multiplex PCR, while TCRdb's copy carries only in-frame clones and drops some. The table lists more than 35,000 clones, approximately 83% of them singletons. The starting material was unsorted PBMCs, obtained 2.2 years after starting antiretroviral therapy. The chain carries TRBV28 and TRBJ2-7; the D gene is possibly TRBD2 (5 bases). This TCR came from a man in his late teens or twenties with HIV. The CDR3 is CASRRGFEQYF. The CDR3 DNA reads TGTGCCAGCAGGAGAGGGTTCGAGCAGTACTTC.